This T cell receptor (beta chain) was sequenced during a study of blood T cell repertoires in COVID-19. On the study more broadly: Samples taken during acute and convalescent COVID-19 were collected in the United States, Italy and Spain. The cDNA or gDNA used as material had been derived from T cells, B-cell-depleted T cells, or PBMCs.

Only a few counts were recorded for this clone. The V gene lost 5 bases and the J gene lost 1 base, with 14 bases spanning the gap. The CDR3 loop spans 15 amino acids. CDR1 LNHDA and CDR2 SQIVND come from the germline V gene (reference sequence). Source study methods: It was from reference gene primer amplification that nucleated cell counts were estimated. TCRdb's table, derived via immunoSEQ multiplex PCR, lists solely in-frame clones and lacks some. The DNA was the basis for D and trimming; V, J and clone size are from that table. The sample contains more than 200,000 clones, approximately 82% of which appear only once.

The rearrangement uses TRBV19 and TRBJ1-1; D gene uncertain. Sample: peripheral blood. The receptor's source is a woman aged 80 or over with active or convalescent COVID-19. The CDR3: CASSANYPGNTEAFF. Written as DNA, the CDR3 is TGTGCCAGTAGTGCGAATTACCCGGGGAACACTGAAGCTTTCTTT.